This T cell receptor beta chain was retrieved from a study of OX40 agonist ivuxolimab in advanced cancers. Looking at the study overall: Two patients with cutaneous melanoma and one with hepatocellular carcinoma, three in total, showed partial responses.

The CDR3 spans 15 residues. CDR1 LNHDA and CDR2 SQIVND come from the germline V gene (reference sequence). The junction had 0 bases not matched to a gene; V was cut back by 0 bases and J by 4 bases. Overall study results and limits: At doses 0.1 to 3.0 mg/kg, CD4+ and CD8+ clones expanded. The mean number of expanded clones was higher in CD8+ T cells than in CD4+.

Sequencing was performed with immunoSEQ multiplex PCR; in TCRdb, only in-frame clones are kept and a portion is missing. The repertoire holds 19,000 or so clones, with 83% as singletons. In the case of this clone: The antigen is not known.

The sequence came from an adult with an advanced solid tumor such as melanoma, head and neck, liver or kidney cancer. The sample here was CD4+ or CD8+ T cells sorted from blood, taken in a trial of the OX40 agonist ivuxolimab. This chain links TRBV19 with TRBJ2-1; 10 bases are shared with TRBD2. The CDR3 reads CASSIELAGYNEQFF. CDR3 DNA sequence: TGTGCCAGTAGTATAGAACTAGCGGGGTACAATGAGCAGTTCTTC.